This T cell receptor (beta chain) appears in the sequencing data of a study of graft-versus-host responses after intestinal transplantation (dated by TCRdb to about 2021). About the investigation overall: Multivisceral, liver-intestinal, or isolated intestinal transplants were received by the recipients. Anti-thymocyte globulin induction was given to all recipients, followed by maintenance tacrolimus and steroids for around three years. Alloreactive clones were identified by sequencing pre-transplant mixed lymphocyte reaction products and comparing these products with unstimulated pre-transplant donor and recipient T cells. The cohort enrolled about 23 intestinal transplant recipients, one of whom was a retransplant, and a few patients without pretransplant specimens were excluded. Rather than going through the commercial service, samples from a few later patients were sequenced in-house on an Illumina MiSeq and processed with MiXCR. A peak of at least 4% donor T cells among recipient peripheral blood mononuclear cells was the definition used for donor T cell macrochimerism. After intestinal transplantation, graft-versus-host and host-versus-graft alloreactive T cell clones in the graft, circulation and bone marrow were tracked using bulk TCR-beta CDR3 sequencing.

Details on this clone: Its binding antigen is unknown. No much larger clone is present one base from it, and per-base qualities are unavailable.

The library was produced with the immunoSEQ multiplex PCR assay. For most patients, genomic DNA was isolated using the Qiagen DNeasy Blood and Tissue Kit and was shipped frozen to Adaptive Biotechnologies for TCR sequencing. Adaptive Biotechnologies carried out high-throughput TCR-beta CDR3 sequencing of genomic DNA for most patients. The authors' analysis ran thus. Adaptive's ImmunoSEQ software was the source of the TCR sequencing data for 18 patients, while a few other patients were processed with MiXCR and VDJtools. CD4 versus CD8 sorting errors were corrected by removing sequences found in both subsets at a frequency ratio below 5:1. CDR3 nucleotide sequences shared between donor and recipient were removed because the origin of such sequences could not be assigned. Alloreactive clones required at least 2-fold expansion over unstimulated cells and minimum CFSE-low frequency of 0.002% (template counts) or 0.001% (read counts). Clones were considered mappable if detected in sequenced pre-transplant spleen, lymph node, or MLR CFSE-low populations of the donor or recipient. Cumulative frequency of alloreactive clones was calculated as a percentage of all sequences weighted by copy number. TCRdb retrieved this table from immuneACCESS and kept in-frame rearrangements only. Not all clones are present; in checked studies, unresolved V genes account for under half, and no reason is known for the remainder. V and J calls and clone size are as listed in that table; D and trimming were resolved from the DNA. The sample table shows some 90,000 clones, and roughly 90% are seen once. The top ten clones comprise approximately 0.4% of the sample.

Read against the paper, the sample's time point label means: cells obtained before transplantation from donor or recipient. CD3+CD4+ and CD3+CD8+ populations were FACS-sorted from unstimulated pre-transplant donor and recipient cells taken from spleen or lymph nodes. What the authors observed across the whole study: Patients with donor T cell macrochimerism had high GvH to HvG T cell clonal ratios in their allografts. GvH clones were found in recipient bone marrow, and some of the GvH clones appeared earlier in ileal mucosa or blood, which is consistent with an intestinal mucosal origin. The relatively low number and heterogeneity of intestinal transplant patients limited the conclusions. Peak levels of circulating GvH clones were associated with declines in HvG clones early after transplant.

Including the terminal cysteine and phenylalanine, the CDR3 comprises 13 residues. Here the CDR3 DNA is all that survives: 39 bases in frame from base 1. In the germline V gene, CDR1 corresponds to SGHTA and CDR2 to FQGTGA. Relative to germline, V is 5 bases shorter and J is 0 bases shorter, with 7 bases between their ends. This sequence originates from a human donor who was the organ donor for an intestinal transplant. Sequenced material: unstimulated CD8+ T cells sorted from spleen or lymph node cells, taken before transplant. The chain is encoded by TRBV7-3 joined to TRBJ1-1; too little of a D gene remains to name it. The bases read TGTGCCAGCAGCGGGAGTATGAACACTGAAGCTTTCTTT. This is translated as CASSGSMNTEAFF.